One sample yielded the 22 T cell receptor beta chains listed below, sequenced in a study of blood T cell repertoires in COVID-19 (dated by TCRdb to 2020 to 2022). Library preparation was by the immunoSEQ multiplex PCR assay. TCRdb obtained this table from immuneACCESS and retained in-frame rearrangements with V and J assigned. These tables miss some clones; where compared with another copy, unresolved V genes account for less than half of the shortfall, and the remainder is unexplained. The sample contains 200,000 to 250,000 clones, under 90% of them found a single time. Roughly 4.8% of the sample is in the top ten clones. Sequenced sample: PBMCs or T cells enriched from blood (not recorded which). These receptors were taken from a woman aged 50 to 65 who had been exposed to COVID-19.

The rearrangement links TRBV27 to TRBJ1-1; possibly TRBD1 for D (5 bases). From germline, CDR1 is MNHEY and CDR2 SMNVEV (reference sequence). The V and J ends lost 6 bases and 7 bases respectively, with 21 bases between them. The CDR3 spans 15 residues. The CDR3: CASRRDGLREGEAFF. The CDR3 DNA reads TGTGCCAGCAGACGGGACGGCCTTAGGGAGGGTGAAGCTTTCTTT.

This chain connects TRBV13 to TRBJ1-2; D is uncertain. This CDR3 comprises 14 residues. CDR1 is PRHDT and CDR2 is FYEKMQ in the germline V gene (reference sequence). V was trimmed by 5 bases and J by 4 bases, leaving 14 bases between them. CDR3 nucleotides: TGTGCCAGCAGCCTCGGCGGGCAGTTCTATGGCTACACCTTC. Protein sequence: CASSLGGQFYGYTF.

V usage is TRBV2 and J usage is TRBJ2-7, with D maybe TRBD2 (6 bases). CDR1 and CDR2 (germline): SNHLY, FYNNEI. V gave up 5 bases and J gave up 4 bases, with 21 bases separating them. There are 16 residues in the CDR3. CDR3 amino acids: CASSNPPGRTTYEQYF. CDR3 DNA sequence: TGTGCCAGCAGTAACCCCCCGGGCAGGACTACTTACGAGCAGTACTTC. Full variable domain (remainder filled in from reference TRBV2 and TRBJ2-7): EPEVTQTPSHQVTQMGQEVILRCVPISNHLYFYWYRQILGQKVEFLVSFYNNEISEKSEIFDDQFSVERPDGSNFTLKIRSTKLEDSAMYFCASSNPPGRTTYEQYFGPGTRLTVT.

The chain joins TRBV11-3 to TRBJ2-7; a possible D gene is TRBD1 (5 bases). Germline CDR1 reads SGHNT; CDR2 reads YENEEA. The length of the CDR3 is 14 residues. Trimming cost V 1 base and J 4 bases, with 11 bases left between them. The CDR3 region has the DNA TGTGCCAGCAGCTTAGGGCAGGGCGCGTACGAGCAGTACTTC. Protein product: CASSLGQGAYEQYF. Looking up the rest from reference TRBV11-3 and TRBJ2-7 gives the full variable domain: EAGVVQSPRYKIIEKKQPVAFWCNPISGHNTLYWYLQNLGQGPELLIRYENEEAVDDSQLPKDRFSAERLKGVDSTLKIQPAELGDSAVYLCASSLGQGAYEQYFGPGTRLTVT.

The rearrangement links TRBV6-1 to TRBJ1-4; no reliable D call. Trimming pared 2 bases from V and 8 bases from J, leaving 12 bases between. CDR1 and CDR2 (germline): MNHNS, SASEGT. This CDR3 has 14 amino acids. Here the CDR3 reads CASSETRAREKLFF. The CDR3 DNA reads TGTGCCAGCAGTGAAACTAGGGCGCGGGAAAAACTGTTTTTT.

V and J are TRBV6-5 and TRBJ1-5; 8 bases are a match to TRBD1. The CDR3 length is 14 residues. Germline loops: CDR1 MNHEY, CDR2 SVGAGI. Germline trimming cut 8 bases from V and 7 bases from J; bases unmatched to any gene: 10. The CDR3 DNA reads TGTGCCAGCTGGGCAGGGGGCGTAAGGCAGCCCCAGCATTTT. Translating gives CASWAGGVRQPQHF.

The chain couples TRBV11-2 to TRBJ2-5; TRBD2 agrees at 7 bases. CDR1 SGHAT and CDR2 FQNNGV come from the germline V gene. The J segment lost 4 bases and the V segment lost 0 bases, leaving 8 bases of the junction unmatched. The CDR3 contains 16 residues. The CDR3 here is CASSLDRRRGLETQYF. In nucleotides, the CDR3 is TGTGCCAGCAGCTTAGATCGTCGGCGGGGGTTAGAGACCCAGTACTTC.

V and J are TRBV18 and TRBJ1-4; 9 bases map to TRBD1. After removal of 2 bases from V and 7 bases from J, the junction contained 2 bases not matched to a gene. Germline CDR1 reads KGHSH; CDR2 reads LQKENI. The CDR3 length is 14 residues. CDR3 DNA: TGTGCCAGCTCACCAGGACAGGGGAGTGAAAAACTGTTTTTT. It yields the protein CASSPGQGSEKLFF.

This sequence joins TRBV29-1 and TRBJ2-1, with TRBD1 identical over 8 bases. The germline V gene encodes CDR1 SQVTM and CDR2 ANQGSEA. The CDR3 spans 14 residues. V lost 4 bases to trimming and J lost 0 bases; unmatched junction nucleotides: 2. The CDR3 reads CSVATGGSYNEQFF. In DNA form, the CDR3 reads TGCAGCGTTGCAACAGGGGGCTCCTACAATGAGCAGTTCTTC.

The gene calls are TRBV6-5 and TRBJ2-1, with TRBD2 as a possible D gene (6 bases). Per the germline V gene, CDR1 is MNHEY and CDR2 is SVGAGI. The CDR3 runs 13 residues. With 7 bases removed from V and 9 bases from J, the gap between germline ends came to 16 bases. The CDR3 loop reads CASKIHPGGEQFF. The CDR3 DNA reads as TGTGCCAGCAAAATCCACCCCGGGGGTGAGCAGTTCTTC.

This chain uses TRBV12-3 or TRBV12-4 with TRBJ1-1, with no clear D. The CDR3 has 12 residues. V was trimmed by 6 bases and J by 0 bases, leaving 5 bases between them. The CDR3 loop is CASRYMNTEAFF. The CDR3 DNA reads as TGTGCCAGCAGATATATGAACACTGAAGCTTTCTTT.

The gene calls are TRBV19 and TRBJ1-2; 8 bases align to TRBD1. The CDR3 is made up of 15 amino acids. V was clipped by 2 bases and J by 4 bases; unmatched bases: 6. CDR1 is LNHDA and CDR2 is SQIVND in the germline V gene (reference sequence). The CDR3 reads CASSIRGQGGYGYTF. The DNA for the CDR3 is TGTGCCAGTAGTATACGAGGACAGGGCGGCTATGGCTACACCTTC.

The genes are TRBV9 and TRBJ2-5, with a possible D match to TRBD2 (6 bases). The CDR3 length is 17 residues. The V and J ends lost 1 base and 5 bases respectively, with 21 bases between them. Looked up from germline, CDR1 is SGDLS and CDR2 is YYNGEE. The CDR3: CASSVMSSGAGGETQYF. The CDR3 DNA reads TGTGCCAGCAGCGTAATGTCTTCCGGGGCCGGAGGGGAGACCCAGTACTTC.

V and J are TRBV9 and TRBJ1-2; D call uncertain. Per germline, CDR1 SGDLS and CDR2 YYNGEE. The ends were cut back, 1 base at V and 2 bases at J, with 12 bases in the middle. The CDR3 has 15 residues. CDR3 sequence: CASSVQLGGNYGYTF. CDR3 DNA sequence: TGTGCCAGCAGCGTACAGTTAGGCGGGAACTATGGCTACACCTTC.

This chain connects TRBV10-3 to TRBJ2-1; 11 bases agree with TRBD2. J was trimmed by 15 bases and V by 4 bases; bases with no gene match: 17. CDR3 size: 16 residues. In germline, CDR1 is ENHRY, CDR2 SYGVKD. The CDR3 region has the DNA TGTGCCATCAGTGGAACTAGCGGGGGCCCAATCTCTAGTCTGTTCTTC. Protein sequence: CAISGTSGGPISSLFF.

The chain joins TRBV19 to TRBJ1-2; 9 bases are shared with TRBD1. Germline-derived CDR1 and CDR2 are LNHDA and SQIVND (reference sequence). The CDR3 spans 16 residues. Unmatched junction bases numbered 7, after V lost 3 bases and J lost 2 bases. The CDR3 DNA is TGTGCCAGTAGTATCGCCCTGACAGGGGGAAACTATGGCTACACCTTC. Protein product: CASSIALTGGNYGYTF.

This chain connects TRBV30 to TRBJ1-1; unclear D gene. The CDR3 consists of 12 residues. The V gene lost 1 base and the J gene lost 7 bases, with 10 bases spanning the gap. From germline, CDR1 is GTSNPN and CDR2 SVGIG (reference sequence). CDR3 in DNA: TGTGCCTGGAGTGGGCCCTCGGGTGAAGCTTTCTTT. Translating it yields CAWSGPSGEAFF.

CDR3 sequence (DNA): TGTGCCTGGAGTTTGGGCCCGGGGTATGGCTACACCTTC. Amino acids: CAWSLGPGYGYTF. The V call is TRBV30, the J call TRBJ1-2; D unresolved. This CDR3 comprises 13 residues. The V end was cut by 2 bases, the J end by 5 bases, with 12 bases between. Germline V gene sequence: CDR1 GTSNPN, CDR2 SVGIG (reference sequence).

This clone was recorded a few times. The V and J genes are TRBV30 and TRBJ1-4; D remains unclear. The germline V gene has CDR1 GTSNPN and CDR2 SVGIG (reference sequence). With 0 bases removed from V and 8 bases from J, the gap between germline ends came to 13 bases. The CDR3 runs 14 residues. The CDR3: CAWSVQPFGEKLFF. In nucleotides, the CDR3 is TGTGCCTGGAGTGTTCAACCCTTCGGGGAAAAACTGTTTTTT. Together with reference TRBV30 and TRBJ1-4, the CDR3 gives the full variable domain: SQTIHQWPATLVQPVGSPLSLECTVEGTSNPNLYWYRQAAGRGLQLLFYSVGIGQISSEVPQNLSASRPQDRQFILSSKKLLLSDSGFYLCAWSVQPFGEKLFFGSGTQLSVL.

J is TRBJ2-3 and V is TRBV11-3; weak D call: TRBD1 (5 bases). V was cut by 8 bases and J by 1 base, with 13 bases left in between. The CDR3 covers 14 residues. The germline V gene has CDR1 SGHNT and CDR2 YENEEA. The CDR3 DNA is TGTGCCAGCGCAAAGGACATTCGCACAGATACGCAGTATTTT. It is translated as CASAKDIRTDTQYF.

This clone was picked up one time. The CDR3 reads CASSFGGYNEQFF. The CDR3 DNA reads as TGTGCCAGCAGTTTTGGAGGATACAATGAGCAGTTCTTC. This chain joins TRBV12-3 or TRBV12-4 and TRBJ2-1; D is perhaps TRBD2 (5 bases). Trimming took 3 bases from V and 4 from J, leaving 7 bases between them. This CDR3 is 13 amino acids long.

This clone was seen only once. This chain uses TRBV3-1 (or the pseudogene TRBV3-2) with TRBJ2-5; 13 positions match TRBD2. V was clipped by 5 bases and J by 4 bases; unmatched bases: 4. Per the germline V gene, CDR1 is LGHDT and CDR2 is YNNKEL (reference sequence). CDR3 length equals 15 residues. In DNA form, the CDR3 reads TGTGCCAGCAGCACTAGCGGGGGGGCCTCAGAGACCCAGTACTTC. Translating it yields CASSTSGGASETQYF.